The sequence of this T cell receptor beta chain was determined in a study of blood T cell repertoires in COVID-19. The wider study: COVID-19 samples from acute and convalescent phases originated in the United States, Italy and Spain. In each case, the material was cDNA or gDNA derived from T cells, B-cell-depleted T cells, or PBMCs.

V lost 6 bases and J 4 bases, leaving 9 bases between the germline ends. The CDR3 loop spans 12 amino acids. CDR1 is MGHRA, CDR2 YSYEKL, per germline. In the authors' workflow: Reference gene primer amplification gave estimated nucleated cell counts. The table came from immunoSEQ multiplex PCR; TCRdb's copy has only in-frame clones and leaves some out. Clone size and the V and J calls come from that table; the DNA yielded D and trimming. The table shows approximately 350,000 clones, with roughly 89% occurring only once. This clonotype originated in a woman under 30 who had recovered from COVID-19. Sequencing was done on a sample of peripheral blood. J is TRBJ1-2 and V is TRBV4-1; a possible D gene is TRBD1 (5 bases). The CDR3 coding sequence is TGCGCCAGCAGAGGGGAGGGCTATGGCTACACCTTC. As protein: CASRGEGYGYTF.